The rows below give T cell receptor beta chains drawn from one sample of a study of control samples from healthy donors and cancer patients. Some clones are missing from TCRdb's copy, which holds only in-frame ones; the method was immunoSEQ multiplex PCR. The sample gives around 130,000 clones, around nine tenths of which show up once; roughly 3.2% is in the top ten. The sequenced material came from blood. The source is a man aged 45-65 years in good health. CDR3s include the opening cysteine and the closing phenylalanine or tryptophan.

>TRBV10-1|11|TRBJ2-3
CASQGKDTQYF
>TRBV5-6|14|TRBJ1-2
CASSLQTGNYGYTF
>TRBV11-2|16|TRBJ1-4
CASSLSGTGAGEKLFF
>TRBV28|16|TRBJ1-2
CASSFKGRGQGYGYTF
>TRBV7-7|17|TRBJ2-5
CASSLGTSGTIQETQYF
>TRBV5-5|14|TRBJ1-2
CASNLGQGVYGYTF
>TRBV6-1|14|TRBJ1-3
CASSELRASNTIYF
>TRBV19|16|TRBJ1-6
CASSSKTVNYNSPLHF
>TRBV13|15|TRBJ1-6
CASIEGGNVNSPLHF
>TRBV15|16|TRBJ1-1
CATSRAITGVNTEAFF
>TRBV4-1|14|TRBJ2-2
CASSGQMNTGELFF
>TRBV5-6|16|TRBJ2-2
CASSLFVASAYGELFF
>TRBV19|14|TRBJ1-1
CASRARAGSTEAFF
>TRBV6-5|14|TRBJ2-7
CASSRQGSLYEQYF
>TRBV6-5|12|TRBJ2-3
CASSQGSDTQYF
>TRBV10-1|13|TRBJ1-5
CASSETGWQPQHF
>TRBV11-2|12|TRBJ1-2
CASSKRDRAYTF
>TRBV10-3|14|TRBJ1-3
CAISGQGPGNTIYF
>TRBV7-9|12|TRBJ2-7
CASSFVGVEQYF
>TRBV9|16|TRBJ1-4
CASSPLGGETNEKLFF
>TRBV18|16|TRBJ2-1
CASSPRTGGDYNEQFF
>TRBV3-1/TRBV3-2|16|TRBJ2-5
CASRRQGEVFIETQYF
>TRBV10-3|13|TRBJ1-2
CAISVGDYYGYTF
>TRBV10-3|16|TRBJ2-3
CAISASDKGRTDTQYF
>TRBV5-1|17|TRBJ1-1
CASSLGHGRMRSPEAFF
>TRBV5-1|15|TRBJ2-2
CASSLDRSNTGELFF
>TRBV5-1|16|TRBJ2-5
CASSHGLAGYQETQYF
>TRBV19|13|TRBJ2-7
CASSTLTGEDEYF
>TRBV30|15|TRBJ1-1
CAWSSTLRDRAEAFF
>TRBV9|14|TRBJ2-3
CASSDYGAGDTQYF
>TRBV6-6|13|TRBJ1-2
CASRDPEGAGYTF
>TRBV19|14|TRBJ1-1
CASTHQGMNTEAFF
>TRBV5-1|17|TRBJ2-2
CASSLGGDNSLTGELFF
>TRBV28|15|TRBJ2-7
CASSPPGQKAYEQYF
>TRBV15|15|TRBJ2-1
CATSRPARGGNEQFF
>TRBV15|15|TRBJ1-2
CATSRRRDSNYGYTF
>TRBV5-1|14|TRBJ1-2
CASSPGQGAGGYTF
>TRBV30|13|TRBJ1-3
CAWSGTGGNTIYF
>TRBV18|16|TRBJ2-2
CASSAQDRGNTGELFF
>TRBV7-8|15|TRBJ2-7
CASSPPTRADYEQYF
>TRBV6-6|15|TRBJ1-6
CASSYAGELNSPLHF
>TRBV3-1/TRBV3-2|16|TRBJ2-3
CASSQGPPVKTDTQYF
>TRBV27|14|TRBJ2-7
CASSSGTGGYEQYF
>TRBV13|15|TRBJ1-2
CASSLGSRLSYGYTF
>TRBV5-6|13|TRBJ1-5
CASSPGRWGAQHF
>TRBV9|15|TRBJ1-5
CASSVDGQGPQPQHF
>TRBV6-6|16|TRBJ2-7
CASSSPPGQGAHEQYF
>TRBV9|13|TRBJ1-1
CASSVGGATEAFF
>TRBV6-1|14|TRBJ2-1
CASSEGGSLLEQFF
>TRBV10-1|13|TRBJ2-2
CASSTQASGELFF
>TRBV2|14|TRBJ1-2
CASGGDRGLNGYTF
>TRBV2|12|TRBJ2-7
CASSLQPPGQYF
>TRBV5-1|15|TRBJ1-6
CASRGGSSYNSPLHF